Sequencing of this T cell receptor beta chain was carried out in a study of CD8+ T cells in alopecia areata. For the study at large: Among treated patients, oral tofacitinib was administered at 5 to 10 mg twice daily. Findings and limits, study-wide: Resident alphabeta T cells of normal skin are also sequenced in scalp samples. Scalp clonality, along with expanded CD8+ clones among the top 100, was significantly decreased by tofacitinib. In scalp and blood, many expanded lesional clones persisted during tofacitinib.

Noted treatment: oral pan-JAK inhibitor, 5-10 mg twice daily. This clone is a singleton in its sample. Its matching antigen is unknown. Extracted RNA was reverse transcribed, and the resulting cDNA served as sequencing template. The protocol was immunoSEQ multiplex PCR, while the TCRdb copy is restricted to in-frame clones and leaves out a portion. The profile shows roughly 220,000 clones, 66% of them singletons. The germline V gene encodes CDR1 SGHDT and CDR2 YYEEEE. Germline trimming cut 3 bases from V and 2 bases from J; bases unmatched to any gene: 8. CDR3 length: 16 amino acids. The source material was CD4+ T cells sorted from blood, sampled at roughly week 45, from a patient treated with tofacitinib. The clonotype originates from a human donor with alopecia areata. This chain links TRBV5-6 with TRBJ2-1; TRBD2 matches 7 bases. This CDR3 reads CASSSRTSGPYNEQFF. The CDR3 nucleotides are TGTGCCAGCAGCTCCCGGACTAGTGGCCCCTACAATGAGCAGTTCTTC.